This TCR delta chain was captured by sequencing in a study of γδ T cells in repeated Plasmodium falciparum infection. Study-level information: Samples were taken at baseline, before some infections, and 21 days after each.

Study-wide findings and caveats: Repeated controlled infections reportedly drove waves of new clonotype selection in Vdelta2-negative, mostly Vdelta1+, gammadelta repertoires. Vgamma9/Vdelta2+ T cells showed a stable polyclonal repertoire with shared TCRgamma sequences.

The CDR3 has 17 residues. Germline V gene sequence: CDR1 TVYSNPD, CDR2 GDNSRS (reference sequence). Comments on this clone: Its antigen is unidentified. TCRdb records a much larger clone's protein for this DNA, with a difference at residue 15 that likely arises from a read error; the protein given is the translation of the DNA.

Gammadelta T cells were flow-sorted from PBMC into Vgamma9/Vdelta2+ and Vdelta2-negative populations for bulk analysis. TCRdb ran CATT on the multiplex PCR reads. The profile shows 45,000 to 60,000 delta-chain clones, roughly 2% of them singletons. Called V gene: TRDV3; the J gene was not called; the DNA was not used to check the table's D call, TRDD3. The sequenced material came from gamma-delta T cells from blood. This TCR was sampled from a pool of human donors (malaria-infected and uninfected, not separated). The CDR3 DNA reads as TGTGCCTTCCCCAGGCTACGTACTGGGGGATACGATGGTAAACCCATCTTT. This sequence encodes CAFPRLRTGGYDGKPIF.